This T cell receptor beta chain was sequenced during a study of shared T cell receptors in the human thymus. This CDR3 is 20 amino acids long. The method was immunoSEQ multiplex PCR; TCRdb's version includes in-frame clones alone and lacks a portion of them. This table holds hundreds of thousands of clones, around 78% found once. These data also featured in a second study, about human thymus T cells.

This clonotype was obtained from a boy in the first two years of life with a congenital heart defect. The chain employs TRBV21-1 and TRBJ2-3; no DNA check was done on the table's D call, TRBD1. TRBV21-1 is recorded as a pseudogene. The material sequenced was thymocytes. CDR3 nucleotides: TGTGCCAGCAGCAAAAGGACAGGGGCCACTCCCCCTTCTAGCACAGATACGCAGTATTTT. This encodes CASSKRTGATPPSSTDTQYF.